The clone carrying this T cell receptor beta chain was counted only a few times. Its matching antigen is unknown. MiXCR, applied by TCRdb to the 5' RACE reads, yields one record per CDR3 protein. This table has 550,000 to 600,000 distinct CDR3 sequences, 17% appearing once. These data come from a study of T-cell memory formation after mild COVID-19. Findings of the study overall: The study found contracting CD4+ clones mainly in CM and EM and contracting CD8+ clones in EMRA.

Per germline, CDR1 SGDLS and CDR2 YYNGEE. CDR3 length: 15 residues. Between the trimmed V and J ends, which lost 3 bases and 4 bases, there was a span of 14 bases. This clonotype originated in an adult woman who had mild COVID-19 (a few samples of this study predate the infection). Cell type and time point are not known. Sequencing was carried out using PBMCs or a T cell subset sorted from them (not recorded which). The chain carries TRBV9 and TRBJ2-1; weak D call: TRBD2 (7 bases). The CDR3 loop is CASSGGASGYNEQFF. DNA of the CDR3: TGTGCCAGCAGCGGGGGGGCTAGCGGATACAATGAGCAGTTCTTC.